These T cell receptor beta chains were read from a single sample in a study of response to subunit inactivated influenza vaccine. TCRdb itself ran the RT-PCR reads through MiXCR, one entry per CDR3 protein. The sample consists of about 650,000 distinct CDR3 sequences, less than 20% of them appearing once. The material was PBMCs from blood, obtained roughly 13 days after vaccination. These receptors all come from a man aged 50-59 years who received an inactivated influenza vaccine. CDR3s include the opening cysteine and the closing phenylalanine or tryptophan. Each record gives: V gene, D gene, J gene, clone size, CDR3 DNA, CDR3 protein. D genes are given only for firm matches. Rows give clone size only sometimes, using once, few, many, or a class for an expanded clone.

>TRBV7-9|TRBD1|TRBJ2-7|.
TGTGCCAGCAGCAAGACAGGGACCCTCTCCTACGAGCAGTACTTC
CASSKTGTLSYEQYF
>TRBV6-2/TRBV6-3|TRBD2|TRBJ2-2|few
TGTGCCAGCAGTTATCGAGTAGCGGGGGGGCCCGGGGAGCTGTTTTTT
CASSYRVAGGPGELFF
>TRBV11-2|.|TRBJ1-4|.
TGTGCCAGCAGCTTAGATCTCTTTAATGAAAAACTGTTTTTT
CASSLDLFNEKLFF
>TRBV20-1|.|TRBJ2-1|few
TGCAGTGCTAGGCATAAATCGGGACGCAATGAGCAGTTCTTC
CSARHKSGRNEQFF
>TRBV5-1|TRBD2|TRBJ2-2|.
TGCGCCAGCAGCTCGGGGACACTAGCGGGAGTAACCGGGGAGCTGTTTTTT
CASSSGTLAGVTGELFF
>TRBV7-8|.|TRBJ1-2|many
TGTGCCAGCAGCTTAGAGAACTTCTATGGCTACACCTTC
CASSLENFYGYTF
>TRBV28|.|TRBJ2-6|few
TGTGCCAGCAGTTCCCCATTTATAGGGGGAAGTCCTGGGGCCAACGTCCTGACTTTC
CASSSPFIGGSPGANVLTF
>TRBV6-5|TRBD2|TRBJ2-1|few
TGTGCCAGCAGTACCGAAGTAGCGGGGGGAGGGAGTGAGCAGTTCTTC
CASSTEVAGGGSEQFF
>TRBV5-1|TRBD2|TRBJ2-3|few
TGCGCCAGCAGCTTGCCGCTAGCGGGAGGAGTTGGAGATACGCAGTATTTT
CASSLPLAGGVGDTQYF
>TRBV4-2|TRBD2|TRBJ2-2|.
TGTGCCAGCAGCCAAGATCGCGCGGGGGGTAACACCGGGGAGCTGTTTTTT
CASSQDRAGGNTGELFF
>TRBV4-1|TRBD1|TRBJ2-7|few
TGCGCCAGCAGCCAAGAGGGGACAGGGACCTACGAGCAGTACTTC
CASSQEGTGTYEQYF
>TRBV12-3/TRBV12-4|.|TRBJ2-7|.
TGTGCCAGCAGTTTGGGCTCTTGGGAGCAGTACTTC
CASSLGSWEQYF
>TRBV4-3|TRBD2|TRBJ2-1|few
TGCGCCAGCAGCCAGGACGGGACTAGCGGGAGCGATGAGCAGTTCTTC
CASSQDGTSGSDEQFF
>TRBV9|.|TRBJ2-2|few
TGTGCCAGCAGCCCAAAGGGGGTGAACACCGGGGAGCTGTTTTTT
CASSPKGVNTGELFF
>TRBV6-1|.|TRBJ2-7|few
TGTGCCAGTCGCGGTTGGAGGACAGTCGGCTACGAGCAGTACTTC
CASRGWRTVGYEQYF
>TRBV5-1|.|TRBJ2-1|.
TGCGCCAGCAGTCCGGGCCCAGGCTCCTACAATGAGCAGTTCTTC
CASSPGPGSYNEQFF
>TRBV12-3/TRBV12-4|.|TRBJ1-2|few
TGTGCCAGCAGTGCCGTGGGGGGCTATGGCTACACCTTC
CASSAVGGYGYTF
>TRBV6-1|.|TRBJ2-5|few
TGTGCCAGCAGTCTCCGGGACGCATTGGGGGAGACCCAGTACTTC
CASSLRDALGETQYF
>TRBV2|.|TRBJ2-3|.
TGTGCCAGCACCGAAGAAGGGACTAGCACAGATACGCAGTATTTT
CASTEEGTSTDTQYF
>TRBV7-8|TRBD1|TRBJ2-3|few
TGTGCCAGCAGCTTAGTCCGGACAGGGGGTAGCACGCAGTATTTT
CASSLVRTGGSTQYF
>TRBV3-1|TRBD2|TRBJ2-1|few
TGTGCCAGCAGGTCGGGACTAGCGGAGCAGTTCTTC
CASRSGLAEQFF
>TRBV20-1|TRBD1|TRBJ2-1|few
TGCAGTGCTAGACCCTTCCGACAGGGGGCCTACAATGAGCAGTTCTTC
CSARPFRQGAYNEQFF
>TRBV20-1|TRBD2|TRBJ2-7|.
TGCAGTGCTCGTCCGCTAGCGGGAGGCTCCTACGAGCAGTACTTC
CSARPLAGGSYEQYF
>TRBV12-3/TRBV12-4|TRBD2|TRBJ2-7|.
TGTGCCAGCAGGGAAGCGGGAGTCGGGTACGAGCAGTACTTC
CASREAGVGYEQYF
>TRBV29-1|TRBD1|TRBJ2-2|many
TGCAGCGCAGCGGACAGGGTCGGCGGCACCGGGGAGCTGTTTTTT
CSAADRVGGTGELFF
>TRBV30|.|TRBJ2-1|.
TGTGCCTGGAGGGATAAAGCTCGGGGCTACAATGAGCAGTTCTTC
CAWRDKARGYNEQFF
>TRBV5-4|.|TRBJ2-1|few
TGTGCCAGCAGCGGAGGACAGCCTCTTTCCTACAATGAGCAGTTCTTC
CASSGGQPLSYNEQFF